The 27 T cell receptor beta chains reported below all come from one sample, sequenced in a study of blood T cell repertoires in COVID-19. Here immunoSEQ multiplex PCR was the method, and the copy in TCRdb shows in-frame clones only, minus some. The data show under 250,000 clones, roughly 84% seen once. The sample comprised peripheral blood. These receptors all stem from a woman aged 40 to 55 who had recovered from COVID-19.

The CDR3 is CASSSWDSSTDTQYF. The CDR3 region has the DNA TGTGCCAGTAGTAGTTGGGACAGTAGCACAGATACGCAGTATTTT. The rearrangement joins TRBV19 to TRBJ2-3; 7 bases agree with TRBD1. This CDR3 comprises 15 residues. Germline CDR1 reads LNHDA; CDR2 reads SQIVND (reference sequence). With V trimmed by 4 bases and J by 0 bases, 4 bases remained unmatched.

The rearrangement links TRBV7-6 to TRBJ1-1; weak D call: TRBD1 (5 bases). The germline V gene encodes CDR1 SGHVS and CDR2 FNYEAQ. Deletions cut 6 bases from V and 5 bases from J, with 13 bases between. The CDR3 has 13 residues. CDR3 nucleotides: TGTGCCAGCAGTCTAGGGGCCCGAACTGAAGCTTTCTTT. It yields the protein CASSLGARTEAFF.

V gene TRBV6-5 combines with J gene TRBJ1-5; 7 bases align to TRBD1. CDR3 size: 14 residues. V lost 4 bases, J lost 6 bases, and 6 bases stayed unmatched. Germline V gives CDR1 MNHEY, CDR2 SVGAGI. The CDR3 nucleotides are TGTGCCAGCAGTTTACAGGGGATGAGTCAGCCCCAGCATTTT. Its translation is CASSLQGMSQPQHF.

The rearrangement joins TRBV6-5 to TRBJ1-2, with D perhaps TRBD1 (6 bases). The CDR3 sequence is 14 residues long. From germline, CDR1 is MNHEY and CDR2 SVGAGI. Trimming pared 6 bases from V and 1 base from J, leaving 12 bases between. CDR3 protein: CASRPGTNNYGYTF. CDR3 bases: TGTGCCAGCAGACCCGGGACAAATAACTATGGCTACACCTTC.

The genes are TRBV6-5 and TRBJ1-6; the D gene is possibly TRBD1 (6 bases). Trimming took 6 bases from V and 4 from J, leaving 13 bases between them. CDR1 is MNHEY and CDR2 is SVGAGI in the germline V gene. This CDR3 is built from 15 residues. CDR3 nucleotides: TGTGCCAGCAGCCCGCCGGGACAATATAATTCACCCCTCCACTTT. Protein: CASSPPGQYNSPLHF.

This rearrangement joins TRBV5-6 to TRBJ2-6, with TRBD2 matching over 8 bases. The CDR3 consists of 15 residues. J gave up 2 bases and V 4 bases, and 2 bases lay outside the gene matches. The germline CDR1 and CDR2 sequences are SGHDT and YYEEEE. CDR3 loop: CASSREGAGANVLTF. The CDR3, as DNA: TGTGCCAGCAGCCGGGAGGGGGCTGGGGCCAACGTCCTGACTTTC.

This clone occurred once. The CDR3 nucleotides read TGTGCCAGCAGTTCTACAGGGGGCGGCTATGGCTACACCTTC. Translation: CASSSTGGGYGYTF. The chain employs TRBV5-6 and TRBJ1-2; 9 bases map to TRBD1. The CDR3 consists of 14 residues. Germline CDR1 is SGHDT and CDR2 is YYEEEE. V lost 5 bases and J lost 4; bases outside the gene matches: 6.

CDR3 in amino acids: CASSPFYGTDTQYF. The CDR3 region has the DNA TGCGCCAGCAGCCCGTTTTATGGCACAGATACGCAGTATTTT. This chain connects TRBV5-1 to TRBJ2-3, with D unresolved. Germline lookup yields CDR1 SGHRS and CDR2 YFSETQ. Deletions cut 4 bases from V and 1 base from J, with 10 bases between. CDR3 length equals 14 residues.

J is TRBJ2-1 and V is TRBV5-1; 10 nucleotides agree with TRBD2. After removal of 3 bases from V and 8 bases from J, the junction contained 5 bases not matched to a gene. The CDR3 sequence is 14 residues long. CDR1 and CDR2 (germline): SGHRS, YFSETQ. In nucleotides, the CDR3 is TGCGCCAGCAGCTGGGGGACTAGCGCCCATGAGCAGTTCTTC. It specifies CASSWGTSAHEQFF.

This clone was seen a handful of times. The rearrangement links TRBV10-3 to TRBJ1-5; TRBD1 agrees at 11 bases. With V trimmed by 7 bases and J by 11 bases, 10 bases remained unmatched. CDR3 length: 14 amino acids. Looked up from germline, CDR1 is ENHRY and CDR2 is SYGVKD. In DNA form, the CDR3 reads TGTGCCATCATCGGGGACAGGGGGGTCATAGCCCAGCATTTT. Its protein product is CAIIGDRGVIAQHF.

The DNA for the CDR3 is TGTGCCAGCAGCTATAGAGCTGGGGCCAACGTCCTGACTTTC. This encodes CASSYRAGANVLTF. The V gene is TRBV5-6, the J gene TRBJ2-6; D is ambiguous. The germline gives CDR1 SGHDT, CDR2 YYEEEE. The CDR3 totals 14 residues. V lost 3 bases and J 2 bases, leaving 6 bases between the germline ends.

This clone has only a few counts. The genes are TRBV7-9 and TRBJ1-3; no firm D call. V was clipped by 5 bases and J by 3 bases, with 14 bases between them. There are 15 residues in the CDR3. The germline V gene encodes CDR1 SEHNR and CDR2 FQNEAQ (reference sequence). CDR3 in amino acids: CASSPKVRLGNTIYF. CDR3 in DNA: TGTGCCAGCAGCCCGAAAGTCAGGCTTGGAAACACCATATATTTT.

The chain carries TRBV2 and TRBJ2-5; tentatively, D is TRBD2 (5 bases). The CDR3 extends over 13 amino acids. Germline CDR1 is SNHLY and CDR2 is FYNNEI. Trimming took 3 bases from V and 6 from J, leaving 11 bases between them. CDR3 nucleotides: TGTGCCAGCAGTGAGAGGGAAAGGAAGACCCAGTACTTC. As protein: CASSERERKTQYF.

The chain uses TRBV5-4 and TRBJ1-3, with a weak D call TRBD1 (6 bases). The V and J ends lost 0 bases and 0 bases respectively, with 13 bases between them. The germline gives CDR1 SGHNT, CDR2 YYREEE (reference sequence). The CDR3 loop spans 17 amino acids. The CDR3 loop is CASSLDPKGGSGNTIYF. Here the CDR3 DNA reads TGTGCCAGCAGCTTGGACCCTAAAGGGGGCTCTGGAAACACCATATATTTT.

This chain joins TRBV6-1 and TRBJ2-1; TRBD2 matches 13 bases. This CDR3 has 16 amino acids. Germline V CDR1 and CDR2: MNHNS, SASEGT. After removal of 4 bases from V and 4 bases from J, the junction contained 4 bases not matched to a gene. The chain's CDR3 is CASSGGGLAGYNEQFF. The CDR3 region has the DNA TGTGCCAGCAGTGGGGGGGGACTAGCGGGATACAATGAGCAGTTCTTC.

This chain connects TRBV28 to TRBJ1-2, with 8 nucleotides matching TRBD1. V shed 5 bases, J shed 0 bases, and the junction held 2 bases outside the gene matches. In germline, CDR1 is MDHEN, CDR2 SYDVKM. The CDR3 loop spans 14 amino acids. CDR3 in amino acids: CASSPGQANYGYTF. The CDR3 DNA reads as TGTGCCAGCAGTCCGGGACAGGCTAACTATGGCTACACCTTC.

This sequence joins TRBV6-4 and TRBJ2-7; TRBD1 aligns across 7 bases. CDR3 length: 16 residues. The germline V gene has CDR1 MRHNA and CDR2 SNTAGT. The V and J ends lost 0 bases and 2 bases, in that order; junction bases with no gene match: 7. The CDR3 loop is CASSDSTGPAPYEQYF. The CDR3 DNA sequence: TGTGCCAGCAGTGACTCGACAGGGCCGGCCCCCTACGAGCAGTACTTC.

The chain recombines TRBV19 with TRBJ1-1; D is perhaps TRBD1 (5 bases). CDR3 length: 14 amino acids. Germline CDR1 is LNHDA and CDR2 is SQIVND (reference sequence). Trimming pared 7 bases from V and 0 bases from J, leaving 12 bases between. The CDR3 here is CASIPTEMNTEAFF. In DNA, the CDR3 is TGTGCCAGTATCCCGACAGAAATGAACACTGAAGCTTTCTTT.

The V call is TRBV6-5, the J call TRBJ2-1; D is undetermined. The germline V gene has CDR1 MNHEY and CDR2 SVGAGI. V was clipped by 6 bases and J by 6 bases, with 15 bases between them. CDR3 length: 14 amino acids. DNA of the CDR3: TGTGCCAGCAGAACTCCGGTAACCGGCAATGAGCAGTTCTTC. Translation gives CASRTPVTGNEQFF.

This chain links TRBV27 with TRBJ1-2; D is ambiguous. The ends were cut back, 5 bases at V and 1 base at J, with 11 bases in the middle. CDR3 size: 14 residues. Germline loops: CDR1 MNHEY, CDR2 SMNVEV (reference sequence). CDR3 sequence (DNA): TGTGCCAGCAGTATTACCCCCGGTAACTATGGCTACACCTTC. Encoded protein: CASSITPGNYGYTF.

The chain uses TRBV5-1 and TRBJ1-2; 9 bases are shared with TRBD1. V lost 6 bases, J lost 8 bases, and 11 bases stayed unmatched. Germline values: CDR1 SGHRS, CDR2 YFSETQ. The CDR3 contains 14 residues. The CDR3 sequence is CASTEIQGAGGYTF. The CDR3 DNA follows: TGCGCCAGCACGGAAATACAGGGGGCGGGCGGCTACACCTTC. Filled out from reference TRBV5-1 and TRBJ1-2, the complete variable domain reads KAGVTQTPRYLIKTRGQQVTLSCSPISGHRSVSWYQQTPGQGLQFLFEYFSETQRNKGNFPGRFSGRQFSNSRSEMNVSTLELGDSALYLCASTEIQGAGGYTFGSGTRLTVV.

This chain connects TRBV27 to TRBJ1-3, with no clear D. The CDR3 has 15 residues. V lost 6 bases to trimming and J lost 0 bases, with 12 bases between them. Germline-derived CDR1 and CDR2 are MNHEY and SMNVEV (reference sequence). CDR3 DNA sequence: TGTGCCAGCAGCCCTTCTTGGAGCTCTGGAAACACCATATATTTT. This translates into CASSPSWSSGNTIYF.

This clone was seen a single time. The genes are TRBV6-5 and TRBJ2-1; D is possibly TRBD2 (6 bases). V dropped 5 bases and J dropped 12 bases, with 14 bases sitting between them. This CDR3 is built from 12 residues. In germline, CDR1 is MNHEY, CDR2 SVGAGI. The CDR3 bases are TGTGCCAGCAGTCCACTAGGGGACTGGCAGTTCTTC. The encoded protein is CASSPLGDWQFF.

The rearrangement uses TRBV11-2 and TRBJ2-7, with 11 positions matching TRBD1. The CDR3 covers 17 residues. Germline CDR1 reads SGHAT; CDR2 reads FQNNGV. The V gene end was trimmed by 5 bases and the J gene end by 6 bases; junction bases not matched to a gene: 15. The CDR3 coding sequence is TGTGCCAGCAGCCCTGGTCGGGGTCCGGGACAGGGGGGCGAGCAGTACTTC. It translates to CASSPGRGPGQGGEQYF.

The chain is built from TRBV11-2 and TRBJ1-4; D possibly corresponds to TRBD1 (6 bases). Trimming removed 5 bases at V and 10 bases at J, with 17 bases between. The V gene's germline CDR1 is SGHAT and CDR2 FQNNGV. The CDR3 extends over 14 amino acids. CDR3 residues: CASSTTGARGKLFF. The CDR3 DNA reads TGTGCCAGCAGCACGACAGGCGCCCGTGGAAAACTGTTTTTT.

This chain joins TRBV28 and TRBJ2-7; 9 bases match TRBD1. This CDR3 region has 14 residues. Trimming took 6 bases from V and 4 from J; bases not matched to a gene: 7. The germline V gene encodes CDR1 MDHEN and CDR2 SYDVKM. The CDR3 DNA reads TGTGCCAGCAGACCCCCGGACAGGGGTTACGAGCAGTACTTC. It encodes CASRPPDRGYEQYF. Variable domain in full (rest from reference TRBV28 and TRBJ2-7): DVKVTQSSRYLVKRTGEKVFLECVQDMDHENMFWYRQDPGLGLRLIYFSYDVKMKEKGDIPEGYSVSREKKERFSLILESASTNQTSMYLCASRPPDRGYEQYFGPGTRLTVT.

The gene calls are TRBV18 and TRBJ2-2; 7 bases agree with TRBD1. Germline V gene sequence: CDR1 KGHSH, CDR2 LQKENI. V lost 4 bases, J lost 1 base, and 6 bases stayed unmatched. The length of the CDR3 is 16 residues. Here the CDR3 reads CASSRTGTVNTGELFF. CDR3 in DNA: TGTGCCAGCTCACGTACCGGGACAGTGAACACCGGGGAGCTGTTTTTT.